This entry is about one T cell receptor (beta chain). CDR3 length: 13 residues. The V gene end was trimmed by 6 bases and the J gene end by 6 bases; junction bases not matched to a gene: 3. Authors' processing steps: Reference gene primer amplification in the assay estimated nucleated cell counts. The table came from immunoSEQ multiplex PCR; TCRdb's copy has only in-frame clones and leaves some out. That table supplies the V and J calls and clone size; D and trimming were determined from the DNA. The sample lists fewer than 85,000 clones; around 82% were seen once. The sample originates from a study of blood T cell repertoires in COVID-19. Turning to the study itself: The samples span acute and convalescent COVID-19 from the United States, Italy and Spain. Nucleic acid was either cDNA or gDNA, and it came from T cells, B-cell-depleted T cells, or PBMCs.

This TCR was recovered from a woman in her fifties or sixties with acute or convalescent COVID-19. Sequenced input: peripheral blood. This chain joins TRBV12-3 or TRBV12-4 and TRBJ2-7, with 12 bases aligning to TRBD2. CDR3 region: CASRASGGAEQYF. The CDR3 DNA is TGTGCCAGCAGAGCTAGCGGGGGGGCCGAGCAGTACTTC.